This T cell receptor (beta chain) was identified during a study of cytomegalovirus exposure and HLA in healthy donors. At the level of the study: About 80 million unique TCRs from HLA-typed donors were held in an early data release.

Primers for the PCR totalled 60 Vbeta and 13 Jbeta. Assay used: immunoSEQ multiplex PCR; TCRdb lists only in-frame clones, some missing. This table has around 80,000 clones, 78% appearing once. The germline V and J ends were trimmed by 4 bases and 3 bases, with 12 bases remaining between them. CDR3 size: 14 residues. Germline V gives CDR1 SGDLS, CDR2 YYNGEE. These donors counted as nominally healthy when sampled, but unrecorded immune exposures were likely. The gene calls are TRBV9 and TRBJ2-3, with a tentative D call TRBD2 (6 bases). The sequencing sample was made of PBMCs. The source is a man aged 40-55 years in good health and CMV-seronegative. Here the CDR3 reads CASSFRLGTDTQYF. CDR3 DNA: TGTGCCAGCAGCTTCCGACTAGGTACAGATACGCAGTATTTT.